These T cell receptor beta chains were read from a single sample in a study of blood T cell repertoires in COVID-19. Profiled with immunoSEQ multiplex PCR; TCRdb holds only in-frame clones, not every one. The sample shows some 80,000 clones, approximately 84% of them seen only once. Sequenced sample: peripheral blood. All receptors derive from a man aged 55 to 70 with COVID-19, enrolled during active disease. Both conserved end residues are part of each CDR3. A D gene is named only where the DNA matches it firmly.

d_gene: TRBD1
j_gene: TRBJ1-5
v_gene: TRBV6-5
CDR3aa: CASRKQGALSQPQHF
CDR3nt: TGTGCCAGCAGGAAACAGGGGGCGTTGAGTCAGCCCCAGCATTTT

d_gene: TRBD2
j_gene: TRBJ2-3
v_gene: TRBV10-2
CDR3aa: CATRTSGGADTQYF
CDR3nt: TGCGCCACCAGGACTAGCGGGGGTGCAGATACGCAGTATTTT

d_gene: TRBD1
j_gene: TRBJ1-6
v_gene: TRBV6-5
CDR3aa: CASTSLQGRGSPLHF
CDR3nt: TGTGCCAGCACAAGCCTACAGGGGCGGGGTTCACCCCTCCACTTT

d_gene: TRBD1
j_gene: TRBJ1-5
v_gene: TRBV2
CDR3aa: CASSPDREDQPQHF
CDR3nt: TGTGCCAGCAGTCCGGACAGGGAAGATCAGCCCCAGCATTTT

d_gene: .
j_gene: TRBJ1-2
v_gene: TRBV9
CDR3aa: CASSVEARDYGYTF
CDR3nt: TGTGCCAGCAGCGTAGAGGCCAGGGACTATGGCTACACCTTC

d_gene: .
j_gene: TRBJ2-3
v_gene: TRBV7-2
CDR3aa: CASSQTEAETDTQYF
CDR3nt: TGTGCCAGCAGCCAGACCGAGGCGGAGACAGATACGCAGTATTTT

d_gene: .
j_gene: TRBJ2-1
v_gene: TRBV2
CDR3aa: CASNIAYNEQFF
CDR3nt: TGCGCCAGCAATATAGCATACAATGAGCAGTTCTTC

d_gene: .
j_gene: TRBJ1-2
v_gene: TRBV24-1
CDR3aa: CATRDGDYGYTF
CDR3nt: TGTGCCACCAGAGACGGAGACTATGGCTACACCTTC

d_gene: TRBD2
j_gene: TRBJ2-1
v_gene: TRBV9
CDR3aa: CASSGDGGLTNEQFF
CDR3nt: TGTGCCAGCAGTGGGGATGGGGGACTAACCAATGAGCAGTTCTTC

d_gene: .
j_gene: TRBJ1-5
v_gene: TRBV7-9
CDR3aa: CASSPTGSNQPQHF
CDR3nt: TGTGCCAGCAGTCCGACTGGTAGCAATCAGCCCCAGCATTTT

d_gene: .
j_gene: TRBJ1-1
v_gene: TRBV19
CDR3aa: CASSRWTEAFF
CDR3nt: TGTGCCAGTAGCAGGTGGACTGAAGCTTTCTTT

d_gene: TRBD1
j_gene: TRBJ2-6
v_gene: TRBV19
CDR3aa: CASRRQGDTGANVLTF
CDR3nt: TGTGCCAGTAGGAGGCAGGGGGATACTGGGGCCAACGTCCTGACTTTC